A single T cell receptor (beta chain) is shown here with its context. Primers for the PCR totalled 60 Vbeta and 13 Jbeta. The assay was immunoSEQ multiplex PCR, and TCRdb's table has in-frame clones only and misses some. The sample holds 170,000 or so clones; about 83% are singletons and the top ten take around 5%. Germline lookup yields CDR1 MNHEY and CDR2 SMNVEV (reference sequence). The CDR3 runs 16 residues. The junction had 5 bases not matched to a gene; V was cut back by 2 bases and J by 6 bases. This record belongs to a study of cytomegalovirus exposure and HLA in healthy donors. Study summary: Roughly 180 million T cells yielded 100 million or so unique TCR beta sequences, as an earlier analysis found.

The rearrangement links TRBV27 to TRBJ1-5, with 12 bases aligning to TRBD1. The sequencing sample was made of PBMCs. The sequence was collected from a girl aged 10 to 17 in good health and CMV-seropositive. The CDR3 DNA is TGTGCCAGCAGTTTAGCCGGGACAGGGGGCATTCAGCCCCAGCATTTT. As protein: CASSLAGTGGIQPQHF.